The entry that follows covers one T cell receptor (beta chain) sequence. What it binds is unknown. The record originates from a study of OX40 agonist ivuxolimab in advanced cancers. In the study overall: Every 2 weeks, patients got intravenous ivuxolimab at one of six dose levels (0.01-10 mg/kg). Partial responses were achieved by three patients, of whom one had hepatocellular carcinoma and two had cutaneous melanoma. Whole-study findings and limits: Certain nonresponders likewise exhibited a low normalized T-cell clonal expansion.

TCRdb's table, derived via immunoSEQ multiplex PCR, lists solely in-frame clones and lacks some. The table has around 29,000 clones, approximately 84% seen once. Germline values: CDR1 SNHLY, CDR2 FYNNEI. Losses at the gene ends were 2 bases for V and 2 bases for J; bases not matched to a gene: 13. This CDR3 region has 19 residues. The sample consisted of CD4+ or CD8+ T cells sorted from blood, taken in a trial of the OX40 agonist ivuxolimab. V usage is TRBV2 and J usage is TRBJ2-3, with 10 bases that match TRBD2. The sequence was obtained from an adult with an advanced solid tumor such as melanoma, head and neck, liver or kidney cancer. Written as DNA, the CDR3 is TGTGCCAGCAGTGAAAGGCCCCACAGCGGGGGGGCCGTCACAGATACGCAGTATTTT. Translation gives CASSERPHSGGAVTDTQYF.